The rows below give T cell receptor beta chains drawn from one sample of a study of patients and donors after allogeneic stem cell transplantation. TCRdb re-called the RT-PCR reads through MiXCR, storing one row per CDR3 protein. The sample consists of some 960,000 distinct CDR3 sequences, approximately 18% of them appearing once. The sequenced sample consisted of blood, either unsorted or a sorted T cell fraction (not recorded which). The source is a human donor who was either an allogeneic HSCT recipient or a stem cell or donor lymphocyte infusion donor (not recorded which). It is not recorded whose cells these are; they may come from a transplant donor. The CDR3 runs from the conserved cysteine through the conserved F or W. The order of the fields is V gene, J gene, D gene, clone size, CDR3 protein, CDR3 DNA. D genes are given only for firm matches. Clone size is stated in some rows and not others, as once, few, many or a class when expanded.

>TRBV6-1|TRBJ1-4|TRBD1|.
CASRLQGAGEKLFF
TGTGCCAGCAGGCTGCAGGGGGCGGGTGAAAAACTGTTTTTT
>TRBV24-1|TRBJ2-3|.|few
CATGSAAYPQYF
TGTGCCACCGGATCGGCCGCTTACCCGCAGTATTTT
>TRBV4-3|TRBJ1-4|.|few
CASSQEGGSEKLFF
TGCGCCAGCAGCCAAGAGGGGGGTTCTGAAAAACTGTTTTTT
>TRBV19|TRBJ2-1|TRBD2|.
CASSALAGGQSAEQFF
TGTGCCAGTAGTGCTCTAGCGGGGGGGCAATCCGCTGAGCAGTTCTTC
>TRBV2|TRBJ2-5|TRBD1|.
CASSHRTGPRETQYF
TGTGCCAGCAGCCATCGGACAGGCCCGAGGGAGACCCAGTACTTC
>TRBV5-1|TRBJ2-1|TRBD1|.
CASSYDPGGGRNEQFF
TGCGCCAGCAGCTACGACCCAGGGGGCGGTAGGAATGAGCAGTTCTTC
>TRBV20-1|TRBJ2-5|TRBD2|.
CSARDTRFSWLAGGETQYF
TGCAGTGCTAGAGATACCCGGTTCTCCTGGCTAGCGGGAGGAGAGACCCAGTACTTC
>TRBV11-2|TRBJ1-5|TRBD1|few
CASSSSSTGGKSNQPQHF
TGTGCCAGCAGCTCTTCCTCAACAGGGGGCAAAAGCAATCAGCCCCAGCATTTT
>TRBV6-5|TRBJ1-4|.|.
CASSYFGDGEKLFF
TGTGCCAGCAGTTATTTCGGGGACGGTGAAAAACTGTTTTTT
>TRBV7-3|TRBJ2-7|.|.
CASSLRQDAVLHF
TGTGCCAGCAGCTTAAGACAGGACGCGGTCCTGCACTTC
>TRBV20-1|TRBJ2-5|TRBD2|.
CSASRTSGVQTQYF
TGCAGTGCTAGTCGGACTAGCGGGGTACAGACCCAGTACTTC
>TRBV9|TRBJ1-1|.|.
CASSVGPSEAFF
TGTGCCAGCAGCGTCGGACCTTCGGAAGCTTTCTTT
>TRBV4-1|TRBJ1-1|.|.
CASSLQGYSTEAFF
TGCGCCAGCAGCCTTCAGGGTTACAGCACTGAAGCTTTCTTT
>TRBV5-1|TRBJ2-5|TRBD1|few
CASSLQQGADETQYF
TGCGCCAGCAGCCTACAACAGGGGGCTGATGAGACCCAGTACTTC
>TRBV20-1|TRBJ2-7|TRBD1|.
CSARDMGQPKEYF
TGCAGTGCTAGAGATATGGGACAGCCGAAGGAGTACTTC
>TRBV7-9|TRBJ2-1|TRBD1|.
CASRRPGQYNEQFF
TGTGCCAGCAGGCGACCGGGACAGTACAATGAGCAGTTCTTC
>TRBV29-1|TRBJ2-4|.|.
CSVKNRDIKNIQYF
TGCAGCGTGAAAAACCGGGACATTAAAAACATTCAGTACTTC
>TRBV12-3/TRBV12-4|TRBJ1-3|.|.
CASSLFRNSGNTIYF
TGTGCCAGCAGTTTATTCCGGAACTCTGGAAACACCATATATTTT
>TRBV5-1|TRBJ2-7|TRBD2|.
CASSEGLGYEQYF
TGCGCCAGCAGCGAGGGACTAGGCTACGAGCAGTACTTC
>TRBV12-3/TRBV12-4|TRBJ1-2|TRBD1|few
CASRLGDRVGYTF
TGTGCCAGCAGATTGGGGGACAGGGTGGGCTACACCTTC
>TRBV7-2|TRBJ2-3|TRBD1|many
CASSLRGRGTDTQYF
TGCGCCAGCAGCCTCAGGGGGCGAGGCACAGATACGCAGTATTTT
>TRBV12-3/TRBV12-4|TRBJ2-5|TRBD2|.
CASNSGSQRETQYF
TGTGCCAGCAATAGCGGGAGCCAGAGGGAGACCCAGTACTTC
>TRBV4-1|TRBJ1-5|.|.
CASSQEGRGNQPQHF
TGCGCCAGCAGCCAAGAAGGGAGAGGGAATCAGCCCCAGCATTTT
>TRBV12-3/TRBV12-4|TRBJ1-5|TRBD1|many
CASSSRGTGPWQNQPQHF
TGTGCCAGCAGTTCACGGGGGACAGGCCCATGGCAGAATCAGCCCCAGCATTTT
>TRBV2|TRBJ2-1|TRBD2|.
CASRSPSGRGGNEQFF
TGTGCCAGCAGGTCTCCTAGCGGGAGAGGTGGTAATGAGCAGTTCTTC
>TRBV4-3|TRBJ1-2|.|few
CASSQDPRGGTTF
TGCGCCAGCAGCCAAGATCCCAGGGGAGGTACAACCTTC
>TRBV6-5|TRBJ1-1|.|.
CASSSPSSRTEAFF
TGTGCCAGCAGTTCTCCATCCTCCCGGACTGAAGCTTTCTTT
>TRBV4-3|TRBJ2-3|TRBD1|many
CASSQDWDRVTDTQYF
TGCGCCAGCAGCCAAGATTGGGACAGGGTTACAGATACGCAGTATTTT
>TRBV5-6|TRBJ1-1|.|few
CASTRPNTEAFF
TGTGCCAGCACAAGGCCAAACACTGAAGCTTTCTTT
>TRBV11-2|TRBJ2-1|TRBD2|few
CASSSRTSLEQFF
TGTGCCAGCAGCTCCAGGACTAGCCTGGAGCAGTTCTTC
>TRBV7-2|TRBJ2-5|.|.
CASSLGLFNEETKYF
TGTGCCAGCAGCTTAGGGTTGTTCAACGAAGAGACCAAGTACTTC
>TRBV14|TRBJ2-3|.|many
CASSLPNRPTDTQYF
TGTGCCAGCAGCCTACCCAATCGGCCCACAGATACGCAGTATTTT
>TRBV30|TRBJ1-1|.|once
CAWSPTWTEAFF
TGTGCCTGGAGCCCTACTTGGACTGAAGCTTTCTTT
>TRBV7-9|TRBJ2-7|.|many
CASSFDGYEQYF
TGTGCCAGCAGCTTTGACGGCTACGAGCAGTACTTC
>TRBV20-1|TRBJ2-5|TRBD2|.
CGAAAAGGIQETQYF
TGCGGTGCCGCGGCGGCGGGGGGCATCCAAGAGACCCAGTACTTC
>TRBV5-4|TRBJ1-2|.|few
CASSSPGVGGNYGYTF
TGTGCCAGCAGCTCGCCGGGGGTGGGTGGTAACTATGGCTACACCTTC
>TRBV9|TRBJ2-4|.|.
CASSDPRGGDIQYF
TGTGCCAGCAGCGATCCCAGGGGTGGGGACATTCAGTACTTC
>TRBV6-2/TRBV6-3|TRBJ2-1|.|few
CASSHGAEQFF
TGTGCCAGCAGTCACGGGGCCGAGCAGTTCTTC
>TRBV4-2|TRBJ2-2|.|.
CASSQQRDTGELFF
TGTGCCAGCAGCCAACAGCGGGACACCGGGGAGCTGTTTTTT
>TRBV15|TRBJ2-7|.|few
CATSTGTQTYEQYF
TGTGCCACCAGCACGGGGACCCAAACCTACGAGCAGTACTTC
>TRBV7-2|TRBJ2-3|.|.
CASSLVRPLHTDTQYF
TGTGCCAGCAGCTTAGTTCGACCCCTCCACACAGATACGCAGTATTTT
>TRBV12-3/TRBV12-4|TRBJ2-3|.|.
CASSPQRGTDTQYF
TGTGCCAGCAGTCCTCAGCGGGGCACAGATACGCAGTATTTT
>TRBV12-3/TRBV12-4|TRBJ2-2|TRBD1|few
CASRDPTGANTGELFF
TGTGCCAGCAGGGATCCGACAGGGGCGAACACCGGGGAGCTGTTTTTT
>TRBV7-2|TRBJ2-6|.|.
CASSPHPGANVLTF
TGTGCCAGCAGCCCCCACCCTGGGGCCAACGTCCTGACTTTC
>TRBV20-1|TRBJ2-1|.|few
CSARTPSGGYEQFF
TGCAGTGCTAGAACCCCTAGTGGGGGGTATGAGCAGTTCTTC
>TRBV15|TRBJ2-7|TRBD1|.
CATSTRQGYEQYF
TGTGCCACCAGCACTCGACAGGGGTATGAGCAGTACTTC
>TRBV20-1|TRBJ2-3|.|.
CSAPPAERLTDTQYF
TGCAGTGCTCCACCGGCGGAGCGGCTCACAGATACGCAGTATTTT
>TRBV12-3/TRBV12-4|TRBJ1-1|.|few
CASSSSTLGNTEAFF
TGTGCCAGCAGTTCAAGTACCCTGGGGAACACTGAAGCTTTCTTT
>TRBV2|TRBJ1-5|.|.
CASKFGGNQPQHF
TGTGCCAGCAAGTTCGGGGGCAATCAGCCCCAGCATTTT
>TRBV12-3/TRBV12-4|TRBJ1-3|.|few
CASRAGREVSGNTIYF
TGTGCCAGCAGGGCCGGCAGGGAGGTCTCTGGAAACACCATATATTTT
>TRBV2|TRBJ2-1|TRBD2|.
CARQKTSGLDYNEQFF
TGTGCCAGACAAAAGACCTCCGGACTAGACTACAATGAGCAGTTCTTC
>TRBV29-1|TRBJ1-1|.|few
CSVEVRQGLNTEAFF
TGCAGCGTTGAAGTTCGGCAGGGTTTGAACACTGAAGCTTTCTTT
>TRBV7-9|TRBJ1-4|.|few
CASSSPTATNEKLFF
TGTGCCAGCAGCTCCCCGACAGCAACTAATGAAAAACTGTTTTTT
>TRBV29-1|TRBJ2-3|TRBD2|few
CSVGGGTHTDTQYF
TGCAGCGTTGGGGGGGGTACTCACACAGATACGCAGTATTTT
>TRBV9|TRBJ2-1|.|.
CASSVDVSSYNEQFF
TGTGCCAGCAGCGTAGACGTGAGCTCCTACAATGAGCAGTTCTTC